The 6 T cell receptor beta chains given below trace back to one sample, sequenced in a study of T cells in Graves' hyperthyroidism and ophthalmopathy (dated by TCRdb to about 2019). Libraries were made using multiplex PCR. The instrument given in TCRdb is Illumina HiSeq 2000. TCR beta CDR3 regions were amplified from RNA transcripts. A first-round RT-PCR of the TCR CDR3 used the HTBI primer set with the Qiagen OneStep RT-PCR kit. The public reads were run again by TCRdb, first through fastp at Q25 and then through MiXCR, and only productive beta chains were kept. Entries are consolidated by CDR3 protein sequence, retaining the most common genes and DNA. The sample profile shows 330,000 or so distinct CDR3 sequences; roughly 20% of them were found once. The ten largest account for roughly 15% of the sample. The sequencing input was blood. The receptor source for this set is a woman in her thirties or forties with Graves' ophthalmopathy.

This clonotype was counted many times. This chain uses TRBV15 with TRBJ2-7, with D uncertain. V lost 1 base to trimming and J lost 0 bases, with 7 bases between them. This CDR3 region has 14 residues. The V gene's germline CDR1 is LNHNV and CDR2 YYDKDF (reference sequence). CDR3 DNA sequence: TGTGCCACCAGCAGAGTCAGGCACTCCTACGAGCAGTACTTC. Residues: CATSRVRHSYEQYF.

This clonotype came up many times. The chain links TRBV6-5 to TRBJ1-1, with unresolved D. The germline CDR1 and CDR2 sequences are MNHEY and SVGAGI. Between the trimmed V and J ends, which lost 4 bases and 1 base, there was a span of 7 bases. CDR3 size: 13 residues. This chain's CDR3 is CASSSIQNTEAFF. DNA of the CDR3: TGTGCCAGCAGTTCAATTCAGAACACTGAAGCTTTCTTT.

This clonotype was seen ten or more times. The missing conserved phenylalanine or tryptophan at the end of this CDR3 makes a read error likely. CDR3: CATSRERQGASYEQYS. The CDR3 DNA sequence: TGTGCCACCAGCAGAGAAAGACAGGGGGCCTCCTACGAGCAGTACTCC. V is TRBV15 and J is TRBJ2-7; 10 nucleotides match TRBD1. Germline trimming cut 0 bases from V and 0 bases from J; bases unmatched to any gene: 2. There are 16 residues in the CDR3. Germline V gene data show CDR1 as LNHNV and CDR2 as YYDKDF (reference sequence).

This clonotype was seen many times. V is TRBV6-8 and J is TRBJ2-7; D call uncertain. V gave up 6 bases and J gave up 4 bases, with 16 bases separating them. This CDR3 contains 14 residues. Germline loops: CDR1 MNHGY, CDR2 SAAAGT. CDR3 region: CASSQTGLLYEQYF. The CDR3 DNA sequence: TGTGCCAGCAGCCAGACCGGGCTATTATACGAGCAGTACTTC.

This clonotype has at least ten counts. CDR3 sequence (DNA): TGTGCCAGCAGTTCCAGCGGGCAAGAGACCCAGTACTTC. Its translation: CASSSSGQETQYF. The V call is TRBV12-3 or TRBV12-4, the J call TRBJ2-5; D perhaps matches TRBD2 (6 bases). Between the trimmed V and J ends, which lost 4 bases and 2 bases, there was a span of 8 bases. The CDR3 runs 13 residues.

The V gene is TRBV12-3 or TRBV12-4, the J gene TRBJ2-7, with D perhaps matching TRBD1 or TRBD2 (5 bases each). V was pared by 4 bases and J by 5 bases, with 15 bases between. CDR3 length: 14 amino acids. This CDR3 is CASSWRPGPNEQYF. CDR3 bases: TGTGCCAGCAGTTGGAGACCGGGACCCAACGAGCAGTACTTC.